Sequencing of this T cell receptor (beta chain) was carried out in a study of T cells expressing NK-cell markers. Whole-study context: Seven of eight sequenced donors tested HCMV-seropositive; one tested seronegative.

In germline, CDR1 is DFQATT, CDR2 SNEGSKA (reference sequence). The CDR3 totals 14 residues. Whole-study findings and limits: HCMV specificity of the expanded NKG2C+ T cell clones stayed unclear.

A remark on this clonotype: What it binds is not known.

Template switching by 5'RACE with UMIs generated the TCR beta cDNA. TCRdb reprocessed the 5' RACE reads, keeping one entry per CDR3 protein, no DNA. The table lists about 260,000 distinct CDR3 sequences. The receptor comes from a man aged 18-30 years in good health. The chain joins TRBV20-1 to TRBJ2-1; absent DNA, TCRdb's TRBD1 call cannot be checked. The source material was blood T cells: a sorted CD56 or NKG2C T cell subset, CD4+ or CD8+ T cells, or bulk PBMC T cells (not recorded which). CDR3: CSASASRGINEQFF.